Listed below are T cell receptor beta chains from one sample, sequenced in a study of response to subunit inactivated influenza vaccine. TCRdb re-called the RT-PCR reads with MiXCR, one entry per CDR3 protein. The table includes approximately 490,000 distinct CDR3 sequences, around 7.7% detected once. The sequencing used PBMCs from blood, collected roughly 24 months after vaccination. These receptors came from a man aged 45 to 75 who received an inactivated influenza vaccine. The CDR3 runs from the conserved cysteine through the conserved F or W. Fields, in order: D gene, V gene, clone size, J gene, CDR3 DNA, CDR3 protein. D genes are given only for firm matches. Not every row has a clone size; where given, it reads once, few, many or a size class.

d_call: TRBD2
v_call: TRBV9
clone_size: -
j_call: TRBJ2-1
cdr3_nt: TGTGCCAGCAGCGTAGCTACGACTAGCGGGGGCTATGAGCAGTTCTTC
cdr3_aa: CASSVATTSGGYEQFF

d_call: TRBD1
v_call: TRBV20-1
clone_size: -
j_call: TRBJ1-6
cdr3_nt: TGCAGTGCTAGAGATACGGGACAGGGGCATTCACCCCTCCACTTT
cdr3_aa: CSARDTGQGHSPLHF

d_call: -
v_call: TRBV7-2
clone_size: few
j_call: TRBJ2-1
cdr3_nt: TGTGCCAGCAGCTTAATGGCTAGACTGGGCAATGAGCAGTTCTTC
cdr3_aa: CASSLMARLGNEQFF

d_call: TRBD2
v_call: TRBV4-3
clone_size: few
j_call: TRBJ2-1
cdr3_nt: TGCGCCAGCAGCCAAGATTGGACTAGAACTGACAATGAGCAGTTCTTC
cdr3_aa: CASSQDWTRTDNEQFF

d_call: -
v_call: TRBV11-1
clone_size: -
j_call: TRBJ2-3
cdr3_nt: TGTGCCAGCAGCTTAGCGATGGGACCCCGGGCCCCCCGGGCAGATACGCAGTATTTT
cdr3_aa: CASSLAMGPRAPRADTQYF

d_call: -
v_call: TRBV12-3/TRBV12-4
clone_size: -
j_call: TRBJ2-3
cdr3_nt: TGTGCCAGCAGTCGATTAGGCACAGATACGCAGTATTTT
cdr3_aa: CASSRLGTDTQYF

d_call: -
v_call: TRBV24-1
clone_size: few
j_call: TRBJ1-5
cdr3_nt: TGTGCCGCCCAGGGCGGCAATCAGCCCCAGCATTTT
cdr3_aa: CAAQGGNQPQHF

d_call: -
v_call: TRBV5-1
clone_size: -
j_call: TRBJ2-2
cdr3_nt: TGCGCCAGCAGCTTGTCATTCGGGCGGACCGGGGAGCTGTTTTTT
cdr3_aa: CASSLSFGRTGELFF

d_call: -
v_call: TRBV5-6
clone_size: few
j_call: TRBJ1-3
cdr3_nt: TGTGCCAGCAGCACGTCGGGGACTGGAAACACCATATATTTT
cdr3_aa: CASSTSGTGNTIYF

d_call: -
v_call: TRBV4-1
clone_size: few
j_call: TRBJ2-1
cdr3_nt: TGCGCCAGCAGCCAAGTAAGAAGCTCCTACAATGAGCAGTTCTTC
cdr3_aa: CASSQVRSSYNEQFF

d_call: TRBD2
v_call: TRBV11-2
clone_size: few
j_call: TRBJ2-2
cdr3_nt: TGTGCCAGCAGCTTAAGTGGGCGGGGAGGGGTAATGACCGGGGAGCTGTTTTTT
cdr3_aa: CASSLSGRGGVMTGELFF

d_call: -
v_call: TRBV7-9
clone_size: -
j_call: TRBJ2-2
cdr3_nt: TGTGCCAGCAGCGGCGTGGAGAGGCGCACCGGGGAGCTGTTTTTT
cdr3_aa: CASSGVERRTGELFF

d_call: -
v_call: TRBV18
clone_size: -
j_call: TRBJ2-1
cdr3_nt: TGTGCCAGCTCACCACAGGGGGTGAATGAGCAGTTCTTC
cdr3_aa: CASSPQGVNEQFF

d_call: -
v_call: TRBV7-2
clone_size: many
j_call: TRBJ1-2
cdr3_nt: TGTGCCAGCAGCTTAGGAGTTCGGGGATACGGCTACACCTTC
cdr3_aa: CASSLGVRGYGYTF

d_call: -
v_call: TRBV7-8
clone_size: many
j_call: TRBJ1-4
cdr3_nt: TGTGCCAGCAGCCCCAGAGGGGGTCGGGAGGAAAAACTGTTTTTT
cdr3_aa: CASSPRGGREEKLFF

d_call: -
v_call: TRBV28
clone_size: -
j_call: TRBJ2-7
cdr3_nt: TGTGCCATTTCGGGGAGAACCTACGAGCAGTACTTC
cdr3_aa: CAISGRTYEQYF

d_call: -
v_call: TRBV30
clone_size: few
j_call: TRBJ2-1
cdr3_nt: TGTGCCTGGAGTGACCAGGGTAATGAGCAGTTCTTC
cdr3_aa: CAWSDQGNEQFF

d_call: TRBD2
v_call: TRBV27
clone_size: -
j_call: TRBJ2-3
cdr3_nt: TGTGCCAGCCGCCCCTCCGCTAGCGGTTCAGATACGCAGTATTTT
cdr3_aa: CASRPSASGSDTQYF

d_call: -
v_call: TRBV20-1
clone_size: many
j_call: TRBJ1-1
cdr3_nt: TGCAGTGCGTGGACCCCTGGGGGAGAGACTGAAGCTTTCTTT
cdr3_aa: CSAWTPGGETEAFF

d_call: TRBD1
v_call: TRBV7-9
clone_size: many
j_call: TRBJ1-4
cdr3_nt: TGTGCCAGCAGCCAGAACAGGGGGGGAAATGAAAAACTGTTTTTT
cdr3_aa: CASSQNRGGNEKLFF

d_call: -
v_call: TRBV7-2
clone_size: few
j_call: TRBJ2-2
cdr3_nt: TGTGCCAGCAGCGGTACTAACTTGAACACCGGGGAGCTGTTTTTT
cdr3_aa: CASSGTNLNTGELFF

d_call: -
v_call: TRBV3-1
clone_size: few
j_call: TRBJ1-2
cdr3_nt: TGTGCCAGCAGCCAAGCGTTGGGAGGCTATGGCTACACCTTC
cdr3_aa: CASSQALGGYGYTF

d_call: -
v_call: TRBV9
clone_size: -
j_call: TRBJ1-1
cdr3_nt: TGTGCCAGCAGCGTAGTAAGCGCCTCGGAAGCTTTCTTT
cdr3_aa: CASSVVSASEAFF

d_call: TRBD1
v_call: TRBV10-3
clone_size: many
j_call: TRBJ2-5
cdr3_nt: TGTGCCATCAGTGAAGACAGGGCACAAGAGACCCAGTACTTC
cdr3_aa: CAISEDRAQETQYF

d_call: -
v_call: TRBV30
clone_size: -
j_call: TRBJ1-1
cdr3_nt: TGTGCCTGGACCCGGGGGTACACTGAAGCTTTCTTT
cdr3_aa: CAWTRGYTEAFF

d_call: -
v_call: TRBV4-1
clone_size: many
j_call: TRBJ1-3
cdr3_nt: TGCGCCAGCAGCCCCGGGGCCTCTGGAAACACCATATATTTT
cdr3_aa: CASSPGASGNTIYF

d_call: -
v_call: TRBV2
clone_size: -
j_call: TRBJ2-7
cdr3_nt: TGTGCCAGCAACCTGGCGTTCTCCTACGAGCAGTACTTC
cdr3_aa: CASNLAFSYEQYF

d_call: TRBD2
v_call: TRBV4-1
clone_size: -
j_call: TRBJ2-1
cdr3_nt: TGCGCCAGCACCCAAACGGCGGGAGCAGGCAATGAGCAGTTCTTC
cdr3_aa: CASTQTAGAGNEQFF

d_call: -
v_call: TRBV2
clone_size: few
j_call: TRBJ1-1
cdr3_nt: TGTGCCAGCAGTGAATTGGGGGGCACAAGAGTTGATGACACTGAAGCTTTCTTT
cdr3_aa: CASSELGGTRVDDTEAFF

d_call: -
v_call: TRBV12-3/TRBV12-4
clone_size: -
j_call: TRBJ2-7
cdr3_nt: TGTGCCAGCAGTTTATGGACCGAAACCTACGAGCAGTACTTC
cdr3_aa: CASSLWTETYEQYF

d_call: -
v_call: TRBV27
clone_size: -
j_call: TRBJ2-5
cdr3_nt: TGTGCCAGCAGTTTATTGGGAGGTGCGGAGACCCAGTACTTC
cdr3_aa: CASSLLGGAETQYF

d_call: TRBD2
v_call: TRBV12-3/TRBV12-4
clone_size: few
j_call: TRBJ2-1
cdr3_nt: TGTGCCAGCAGTTTGAACGAACTAGCGGTCTACAATGAGCAGTTCTTC
cdr3_aa: CASSLNELAVYNEQFF

d_call: TRBD2
v_call: TRBV6-2/TRBV6-3
clone_size: many
j_call: TRBJ2-7
cdr3_nt: TGTGCCAGCAGTCAACTTCCGGGACTAGCGGGAGCTAGGTCCGAGCAGTACTTC
cdr3_aa: CASSQLPGLAGARSEQYF

d_call: -
v_call: TRBV13
clone_size: few
j_call: TRBJ2-3
cdr3_nt: TGTGCCAGCAGCGGGCAAAGGGGCGGGGATACGCAGTATTTT
cdr3_aa: CASSGQRGGDTQYF

d_call: -
v_call: TRBV11-2
clone_size: few
j_call: TRBJ2-5
cdr3_nt: TGTGCCAGCAGCTCGAAGCCTAAGGAGCCGGGACGGGCAATCGAGACCCAGTACTTC
cdr3_aa: CASSSKPKEPGRAIETQYF

d_call: -
v_call: TRBV29-1
clone_size: many
j_call: TRBJ2-5
cdr3_nt: TGCAGCGGAGGGCGTAGGGAGACCCAGTACTTC
cdr3_aa: CSGGRRETQYF

d_call: -
v_call: TRBV7-9
clone_size: many
j_call: TRBJ2-2
cdr3_nt: TGTGTTACCCCGAGGGGCCCACAAAACACCGGGGAGCTGTTTTTT
cdr3_aa: CVTPRGPQNTGELFF

d_call: -
v_call: TRBV6-1
clone_size: few
j_call: TRBJ2-1
cdr3_nt: TGTGCCAGCAAAGGCTACGGCCAATACAATGAGCAGTTCTTC
cdr3_aa: CASKGYGQYNEQFF

d_call: -
v_call: TRBV7-2
clone_size: -
j_call: TRBJ2-5
cdr3_nt: TGTGCCAGCAGCCTAGGTTGGGGAGGCAGCCAAGAGACCCAGTACTTC
cdr3_aa: CASSLGWGGSQETQYF

d_call: TRBD1
v_call: TRBV5-1
clone_size: many
j_call: TRBJ1-2
cdr3_nt: TGCGCCAGCAGCTTGGACCCGGGACAGACCTATGGCTACACCTTC
cdr3_aa: CASSLDPGQTYGYTF

d_call: -
v_call: TRBV29-1
clone_size: many
j_call: TRBJ1-5
cdr3_nt: TGCAGCGTTGTCCCAGGGGATATCAATCAGCCCCAGCATTTT
cdr3_aa: CSVVPGDINQPQHF

d_call: -
v_call: TRBV20-1
clone_size: -
j_call: TRBJ2-7
cdr3_nt: TGCAGTGCTAGAAAGTCGGGCCAGGGGCGGCACTTC
cdr3_aa: CSARKSGQGRHF

d_call: -
v_call: TRBV4-1
clone_size: few
j_call: TRBJ2-2
cdr3_nt: TGCGCCAGCAGCCCTAAGGGGATGGCCGGGGAGCTGTTTTTT
cdr3_aa: CASSPKGMAGELFF

d_call: -
v_call: TRBV3-1
clone_size: few
j_call: TRBJ2-7
cdr3_nt: TGTGCCAGCAGCCAACAAACTAGCCATCCTACCGAGCAGTACTTC
cdr3_aa: CASSQQTSHPTEQYF

d_call: -
v_call: TRBV4-3
clone_size: few
j_call: TRBJ2-7
cdr3_nt: TGCGCCAGCAGCCTCGAACTCCAGTCCTACGAGCAGTACTTC
cdr3_aa: CASSLELQSYEQYF

d_call: -
v_call: TRBV5-1
clone_size: few
j_call: TRBJ1-2
cdr3_nt: TGCGCCAGCAGGCCCGGCAGCCAATCTGCCGGCTACACCTTC
cdr3_aa: CASRPGSQSAGYTF

d_call: -
v_call: TRBV12-3/TRBV12-4
clone_size: many
j_call: TRBJ2-1
cdr3_nt: TGTGCCAGCAGTCCCCAGGAGGGGGCAGGGCATATTGAGCAGTTCTTC
cdr3_aa: CASSPQEGAGHIEQFF

d_call: -
v_call: TRBV6-1
clone_size: -
j_call: TRBJ2-1
cdr3_nt: TGTGCCAGCAGTCGGGACAAGTCGGGCAATGAGCAGTTCTTC
cdr3_aa: CASSRDKSGNEQFF

d_call: -
v_call: TRBV4-2
clone_size: -
j_call: TRBJ1-2
cdr3_nt: TGTGCCAGCAGCCAAGATCCGACGACAGGTCCTAACTATGGCTACACCTTC
cdr3_aa: CASSQDPTTGPNYGYTF